The 26 T cell receptor beta chains below all came from one sample that was sequenced in a study of blood T cell repertoires in COVID-19. Using immunoSEQ multiplex PCR, the repertoire was profiled, and TCRdb retains in-frame clones only, with some absent. The sample holds a few hundred thousand clones, around four fifths seen once. Sequencing was performed on peripheral blood. The receptors shown here come from a woman aged 45-65 years with active or convalescent COVID-19.

The chain has TRBV13 and TRBJ2-5; TRBD2 matches at 9 bases. V lost 5 bases, J lost 5 bases, and 12 bases stayed unmatched. CDR3 size: 16 residues. CDR1 is PRHDT and CDR2 is FYEKMQ in the germline V gene (reference sequence). As DNA, the CDR3 is TGTGCCAGCAGCCGCACAAGAAGGAGCGGGGGGGAGACCCAGTACTTC. Translation gives CASSRTRRSGGETQYF.

The V and J genes are TRBV5-1 and TRBJ2-1; 9 bases match TRBD2. Germline CDR1 SGHRS, CDR2 YFSETQ. The CDR3 is 15 residues long. Trimming cost V 2 bases and J 4 bases; bases outside gene matches: 4. CDR3 coding DNA: TGCGCCAGCAGCTTTAGCGGGAGAAGTTACAATGAGCAGTTCTTC. This encodes CASSFSGRSYNEQFF.

The V call is TRBV9, the J call TRBJ1-3; 8 bases are shared with TRBD1. CDR1 is SGDLS and CDR2 is YYNGEE in the germline V gene. The junction had 7 bases not matched to a gene; V was cut back by 3 bases and J by 8 bases. This CDR3 is 14 amino acids long. The CDR3 DNA reads TGTGCCAGCAGCGCCGAATCGGACAGGGACACCATATATTTT. Translating gives CASSAESDRDTIYF.

In DNA form, the CDR3 reads TGCAGCGTTACCCAGGGGTCCCTCTCCTACGAGCAGTACTTC. As protein: CSVTQGSLSYEQYF. The rearrangement joins TRBV29-1 to TRBJ2-7; weak D call: TRBD1 (6 bases). The CDR3 runs to 14 residues. The germline V and J ends were trimmed by 5 bases and 0 bases, with 14 bases remaining between them. Per germline, CDR1 SQVTM and CDR2 ANQGSEA.

V and J are TRBV6-6 and TRBJ1-3; weak D call: TRBD1 (6 bases). The CDR3 spans 16 residues. The V and J ends lost 3 bases and 0 bases respectively, with 12 bases between them. Germline-derived CDR1 and CDR2 are MNHNY and SVGAGI (reference sequence). The CDR3 DNA sequence: TGTGCCAGCAGTTATGGCGACAGGATCTCTGGAAACACCATATATTTT. It yields the protein CASSYGDRISGNTIYF.

The chain combines TRBV27 with TRBJ2-7, with a possible D match to TRBD1 (6 bases). Trimming took 2 bases from V and 3 from J, leaving 8 bases between them. The CDR3 extends over 13 amino acids. Per the germline V gene, CDR1 is MNHEY and CDR2 is SMNVEV (reference sequence). The CDR3 spells CASSLTGNYEQYF. The CDR3 DNA follows: TGTGCCAGCAGTTTAACAGGGAACTACGAGCAGTACTTC.

This chain's CDR3 is CASSASVINEKLFF. The CDR3 DNA sequence: TGTGCCAGCAGTGCCAGCGTTATTAATGAAAAACTGTTTTTT. The rearrangement uses TRBV25-1 and TRBJ1-4; no clear D. Germline V gene lookup returns CDR1 MGHDK and CDR2 SYGVNS. CDR3 length equals 14 residues. Trimming shortened V by 4 bases and J by 4 bases, and 10 bases separated the two germline ends.

This chain links TRBV27 with TRBJ2-1; 15 bases match TRBD2. CDR1 is MNHEY and CDR2 is SMNVEV in the germline V gene (reference sequence). The CDR3 totals 17 residues. With V trimmed by 5 bases and J by 6 bases, 8 bases remained unmatched. CDR3 nucleotides: TGTGCCAGCAGTGCTAGGGGACTAGCGGGAGGCCCCAATGAGCAGTTCTTC. The encoded protein is CASSARGLAGGPNEQFF.

This clone occurred a few times. This chain joins TRBV29-1 and TRBJ1-1, with a possible D match to TRBD1 (6 bases). The germline V gene encodes CDR1 SQVTM and CDR2 ANQGSEA. Trimming stripped 4 bases from V and 5 bases from J, with 17 bases between. This CDR3 is 14 amino acids long. The CDR3 DNA is TGCAGCGTTGTTCAACAGGGCGGTAGGACTGAAGCTTTCTTT. Protein: CSVVQQGGRTEAFF.

V gene TRBV11-2 combines with J gene TRBJ2-2; 12 positions agree with TRBD2. The V segment lost 6 bases and the J segment 0 bases; nucleotides outside the gene matches: 8. Germline V lookup: CDR1 SGHAT, CDR2 FQNNGV. The CDR3 runs 18 residues. CDR3 protein: CASRLLAGGLTNTGELFF. The CDR3 nucleotides read TGTGCCAGCAGACTTCTAGCGGGAGGGTTAACGAACACCGGGGAGCTGTTTTTT. Drawing the rest from reference TRBV11-2 and TRBJ2-2, the complete variable domain is EAGVAQSPRYKIIEKRQSVAFWCNPISGHATLYWYQQILGQGPKLLIQFQNNGVVDDSQLPKDRFSAERLKGVDSTLKIQPAKLEDSAVYLCASRLLAGGLTNTGELFFGEGSRLTVL.

CDR3 sequence reads: CAISESSSYNEQFF. The CDR3 DNA reads TGTGCCATCAGTGAGTCGAGCTCCTACAATGAGCAGTTCTTC. The rearrangement uses TRBV10-3 and TRBJ2-1; no definite D call. Germline V lookup: CDR1 ENHRY, CDR2 SYGVKD. The CDR3 has 14 amino acids. The V gene lost 0 bases and the J gene lost 0 bases, with 3 bases spanning the gap.

This rearrangement joins TRBV6-5 to TRBJ1-5; D is perhaps TRBD1 (5 bases). Per the germline V gene, CDR1 is MNHEY and CDR2 is SVGAGI. V lost 6 bases to trimming and J lost 5 bases, with 11 bases between them. The CDR3 is 13 amino acids. CDR3 nucleotides: TGTGCCAGCAGCGATTTAGGGGATCAGCCCCAGCATTTT. Translated: CASSDLGDQPQHF.

V usage is TRBV15 and J usage is TRBJ2-2; TRBD1 agrees at 10 bases. The ends lost 6 bases at V and 5 bases at J; junction bases unmatched: 6. Germline V gene data show CDR1 as LNHNV and CDR2 as YYDKDF (reference sequence). This CDR3 comprises 15 residues. In nucleotides, the CDR3 is TGTGCCACCAGTGGTGACAGGGGGCGAACCGGGGAGCTGTTTTTT. Protein product: CATSGDRGRTGELFF.

The table lists this clone with a count of one. The CDR3 sequence: CASSRTTAEAFF. The CDR3 coding sequence is TGTGCCAGCAGCCGCACGACAGCAGAAGCTTTCTTT. The chain joins TRBV7-8 to TRBJ1-1; tentatively, D is TRBD1 (5 bases). CDR3 length: 12 amino acids. V was trimmed by 5 bases and J by 8 bases, leaving 12 bases between them. Germline V gene lookup returns CDR1 SGHVS and CDR2 FQNEAQ.

This chain joins TRBV5-1 and TRBJ2-1; 11 bases match TRBD2. Germline CDR1 and CDR2: SGHRS and YFSETQ. CDR3 length: 18 amino acids. After removal of 4 bases from V and 7 bases from J, the junction contained 16 bases not matched to a gene. CDR3 sequence (DNA): TGCGCCAGCAGCGGGGGGTTCTTAGCGGGAGGGCCAGGGAATGAGCAGTTCTTC. It is translated as CASSGGFLAGGPGNEQFF.

The chain has TRBV7-3 and TRBJ1-1; D is perhaps TRBD1 (5 bases). V dropped 5 bases and J dropped 10 bases, with 14 bases sitting between them. Germline CDR1 SGHTA, CDR2 FQGTGA. There are 12 residues in the CDR3. The CDR3 region has the DNA TGTGCCAGCAGCCCAAGTCAGGGTATAGCTTTCTTT. This gives the protein CASSPSQGIAFF.

V usage is TRBV25-1 and J usage is TRBJ2-7; D is possibly TRBD1 (6 bases). Trimming removed 6 bases at V and 4 bases at J, with 16 bases between. This CDR3 has 14 amino acids. Germline CDR1 and CDR2: MGHDK and SYGVNS. In DNA, the CDR3 is TGTGCCAGCAGCAGAGACAGGTTCTCTTACGAGCAGTACTTC. Protein sequence: CASSRDRFSYEQYF.

The chain uses TRBV7-2 and TRBJ1-6, with 10 bases matching TRBD1. The CDR3 has 15 amino acids. Germline trimming cut 1 base from V and 10 bases from J; bases unmatched to any gene: 4. Germline V lookup: CDR1 SGHTA, CDR2 FQGNSA. This CDR3 is CASSLEDRGLSPLHF. The DNA of the CDR3 is TGTGCCAGCAGCTTAGAAGACAGGGGGCTATCACCCCTCCACTTT.

The V gene is TRBV27, the J gene TRBJ1-6, with unresolved D. The CDR3 is made up of 16 amino acids. Trimming left V 3 bases short and J 0 bases short, with 9 bases between. Germline CDR1 and CDR2: MNHEY and SMNVEV (reference sequence). Written as DNA, the CDR3 is TGTGCCAGCAGTTTCAGCCGGAGCTCCTATAATTCACCCCTCCACTTT. This encodes CASSFSRSSYNSPLHF.

DNA for the CDR3: TGCGCCAGCAGCTCCGAGACACTTAACTATGGCTACACCTTC. Translating gives CASSSETLNYGYTF. V is TRBV5-1 and J is TRBJ1-2; D gene unclear. The CDR3 sequence is 14 residues long. Germline V CDR1 and CDR2: SGHRS, YFSETQ. V gave up 3 bases and J gave up 1 base, with 10 bases separating them.

The chain couples TRBV19 to TRBJ1-5; 7 bases are shared with TRBD1. With V trimmed by 3 bases and J by 4 bases, 3 bases remained unmatched. The germline gives CDR1 LNHDA, CDR2 SQIVND (reference sequence). CDR3 size: 14 residues. The CDR3 region has the DNA TGTGCCAGTAGTATTACGACAGGGAATCAGCCCCAGCATTTT. It specifies CASSITTGNQPQHF.

Here the CDR3 DNA reads TGTGCCAGCAGCTTTCTCGGGAGTGGGTACGGGGAGACCCAGTACTTC. Its translation: CASSFLGSGYGETQYF. V and J are TRBV5-8 and TRBJ2-5; tentative D call: TRBD2 (6 bases). The CDR3 is 16 residues long. The germline V gene has CDR1 SGHTS and CDR2 YDEGEE. V was clipped by 2 bases and J by 5 bases, with 19 bases between them.

V is TRBV28 and J is TRBJ2-1, with TRBD2 matching 10 bases. Unmatched junction bases numbered 3, after V lost 7 bases and J lost 3 bases. The CDR3 has 14 residues. CDR1 and CDR2 from the germline V gene are MDHEN and SYDVKM. CDR3 protein: CASIPSGSYNEQFF. Here the CDR3 DNA reads TGTGCCAGCATCCCTAGCGGGAGCTACAATGAGCAGTTCTTC.

The chain recombines TRBV29-1 with TRBJ2-2, with D possibly TRBD2 on 5 matching bases. The CDR3 extends over 14 amino acids. CDR1 is SQVTM, CDR2 ANQGSEA, per germline. V lost 6 bases to trimming and J lost 0 bases, with 11 bases between them. The chain's CDR3 is CSVSPAANTGELFF. CDR3 nucleotide sequence: TGCAGCGTAAGTCCAGCGGCGAACACCGGGGAGCTGTTTTTT.

This chain uses TRBV25-1 with TRBJ1-1, with D possibly matching TRBD1 (6 bases). CDR3 size: 16 residues. V lost 5 bases to trimming and J lost 4 bases, with 20 bases between them. Germline values: CDR1 MGHDK, CDR2 SYGVNS. CDR3 DNA: TGTGCCAGCAGTTCGGGTGGGAGGGGGTGGTTCACTGAAGCTTTCTTT. Translating gives CASSSGGRGWFTEAFF.

The J gene is TRBJ2-1, the V gene TRBV7-2, with 7 nucleotides matching TRBD1. CDR3 length equals 18 residues. Germline V gene data show CDR1 as SGHTA and CDR2 as FQGNSA. Losses at the gene ends were 5 bases for V and 0 bases for J; bases not matched to a gene: 13. CDR3 sequence (DNA): TGTGCCAGCAGCCTTCACCACAGGGGCGATAGCTCCTACAATGAGCAGTTCTTC. It codes for CASSLHHRGDSSYNEQFF.